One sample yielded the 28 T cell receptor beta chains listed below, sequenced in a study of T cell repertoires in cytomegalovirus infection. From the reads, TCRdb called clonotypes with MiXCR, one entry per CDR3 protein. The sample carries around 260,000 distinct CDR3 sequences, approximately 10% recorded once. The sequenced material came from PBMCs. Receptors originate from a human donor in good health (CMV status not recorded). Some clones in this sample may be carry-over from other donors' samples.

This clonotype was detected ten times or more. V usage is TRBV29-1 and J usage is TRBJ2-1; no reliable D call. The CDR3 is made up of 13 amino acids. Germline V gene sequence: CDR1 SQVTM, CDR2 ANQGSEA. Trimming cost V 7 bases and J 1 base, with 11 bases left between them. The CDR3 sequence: CSAAPMSYNEQFF. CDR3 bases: TGCAGCGCGGCCCCCATGTCCTACAATGAGCAGTTCTTC.

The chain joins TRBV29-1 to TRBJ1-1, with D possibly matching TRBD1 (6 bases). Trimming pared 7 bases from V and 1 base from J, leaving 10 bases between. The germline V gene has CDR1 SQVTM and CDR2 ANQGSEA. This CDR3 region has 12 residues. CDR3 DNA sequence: TGCAGCGCTGTACAGGGGAACACTGAAGCTTTCTTT. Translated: CSAVQGNTEAFF.

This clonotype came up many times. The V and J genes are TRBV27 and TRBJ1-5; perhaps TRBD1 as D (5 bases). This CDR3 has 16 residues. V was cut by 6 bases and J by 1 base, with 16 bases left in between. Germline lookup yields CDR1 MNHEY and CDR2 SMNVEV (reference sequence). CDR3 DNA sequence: TGTGCCAGCAGCTCCGGGACCCATCGGAGCAATCAGCCCCAGCATTTT. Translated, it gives CASSSGTHRSNQPQHF.

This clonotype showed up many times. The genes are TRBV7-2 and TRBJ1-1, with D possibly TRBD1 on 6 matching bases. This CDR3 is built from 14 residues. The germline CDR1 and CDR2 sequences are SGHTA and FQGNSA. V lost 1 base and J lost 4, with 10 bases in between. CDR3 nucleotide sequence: TGTGCCAGCAGCTTAGTCAGGGGAAGCACTGAAGCTTTCTTT. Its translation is CASSLVRGSTEAFF.

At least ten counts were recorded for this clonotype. The chain's CDR3 is CATSRDARSLNQPQHF. CDR3 nucleotide sequence: TGTGCCACCAGCAGAGACGCGCGGAGCCTTAATCAGCCCCAGCATTTT. The genes are TRBV15 and TRBJ1-5; no reliable D call. V lost 0 bases and J lost 4, with 13 bases in between. The CDR3 totals 16 residues. In germline, CDR1 is LNHNV, CDR2 YYDKDF (reference sequence).

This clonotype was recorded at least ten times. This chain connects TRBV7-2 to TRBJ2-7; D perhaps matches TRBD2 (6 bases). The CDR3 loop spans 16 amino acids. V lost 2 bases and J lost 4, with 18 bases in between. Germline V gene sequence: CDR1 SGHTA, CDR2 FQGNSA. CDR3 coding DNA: TGTGCCAGCAGCTTAATCTCGGCGGGACCGTCGTACGAGCAGTACTTC. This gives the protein CASSLISAGPSYEQYF. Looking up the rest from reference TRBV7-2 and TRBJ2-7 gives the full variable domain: GAGVSQSPSNKVTEKGKDVELRCDPISGHTALYWYRQSLGQGLEFLIYFQGNSAPDKSGLPSDRFSAERTGGSVSTLTIQRTQQEDSAVYLCASSLISAGPSYEQYFGPGTRLTVT.

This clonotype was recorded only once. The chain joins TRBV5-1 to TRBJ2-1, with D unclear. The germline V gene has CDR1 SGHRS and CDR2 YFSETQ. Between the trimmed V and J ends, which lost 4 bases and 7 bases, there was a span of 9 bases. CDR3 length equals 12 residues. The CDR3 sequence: CASSPEMNEQFF. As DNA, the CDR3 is TGCGCCAGCAGCCCGGAGATGAATGAGCAGTTCTTC.

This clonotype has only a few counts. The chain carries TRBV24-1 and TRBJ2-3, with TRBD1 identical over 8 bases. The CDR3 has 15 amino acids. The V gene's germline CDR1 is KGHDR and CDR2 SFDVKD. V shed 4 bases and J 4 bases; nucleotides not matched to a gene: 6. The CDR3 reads CATSEGQGIADTQYF. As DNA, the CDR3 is TGTGCCACCAGTGAAGGACAGGGTATTGCAGATACGCAGTATTTT.

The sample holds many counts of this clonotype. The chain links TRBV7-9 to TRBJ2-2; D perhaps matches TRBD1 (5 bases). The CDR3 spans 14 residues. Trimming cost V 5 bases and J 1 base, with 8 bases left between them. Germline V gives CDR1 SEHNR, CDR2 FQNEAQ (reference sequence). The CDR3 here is CASSGHLNTGELFF. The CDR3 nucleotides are TGTGCCAGCAGCGGACACCTGAACACCGGGGAGCTGTTTTTT.

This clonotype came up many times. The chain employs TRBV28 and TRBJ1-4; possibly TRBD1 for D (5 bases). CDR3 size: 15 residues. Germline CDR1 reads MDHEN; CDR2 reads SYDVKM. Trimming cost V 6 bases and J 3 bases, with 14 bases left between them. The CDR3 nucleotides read TGTGCCAGCAGCCCATTCGGGGGGGCTAATGAAAAACTGTTTTTT. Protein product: CASSPFGGANEKLFF. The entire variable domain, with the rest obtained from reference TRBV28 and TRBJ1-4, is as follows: DVKVTQSSRYLVKRTGEKVFLECVQDMDHENMFWYRQDPGLGLRLIYFSYDVKMKEKGDIPEGYSVSREKKERFSLILESASTNQTSMYLCASSPFGGANEKLFFGSGTQLSVL.

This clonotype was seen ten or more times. As DNA, the CDR3 is TGTGCCAGCACCACCCCCCAAAACACCGGGGAGCTGTTTTTT. It encodes CASTTPQNTGELFF. J is TRBJ2-2 and V is TRBV7-2; D uncertain. This CDR3 has 14 residues. Trimming shortened V by 7 bases and J by 2 bases, and 11 bases separated the two germline ends. The germline gives CDR1 SGHTA, CDR2 FQGNSA.

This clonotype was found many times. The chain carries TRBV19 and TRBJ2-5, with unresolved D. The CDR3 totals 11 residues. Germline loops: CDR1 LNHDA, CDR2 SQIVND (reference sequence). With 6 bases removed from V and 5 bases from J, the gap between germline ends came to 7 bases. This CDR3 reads CASRNYETQYF. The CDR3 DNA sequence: TGTGCCAGTAGGAATTACGAGACCCAGTACTTC.

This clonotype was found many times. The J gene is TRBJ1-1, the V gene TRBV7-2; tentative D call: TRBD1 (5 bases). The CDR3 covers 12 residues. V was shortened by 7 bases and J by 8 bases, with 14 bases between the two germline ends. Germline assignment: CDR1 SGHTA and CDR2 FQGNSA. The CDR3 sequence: CASNPQGTEAFF. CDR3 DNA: TGTGCCAGCAACCCCCAAGGGACGGAAGCTTTCTTT.

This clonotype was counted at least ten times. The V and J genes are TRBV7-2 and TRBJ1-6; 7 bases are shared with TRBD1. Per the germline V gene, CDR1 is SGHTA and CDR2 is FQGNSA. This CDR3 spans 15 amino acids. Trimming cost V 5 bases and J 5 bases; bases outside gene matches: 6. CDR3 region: CASSPRQGNNSPLHF. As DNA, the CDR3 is TGTGCCAGCAGCCCTAGACAGGGCAATAATTCACCCCTCCACTTT.

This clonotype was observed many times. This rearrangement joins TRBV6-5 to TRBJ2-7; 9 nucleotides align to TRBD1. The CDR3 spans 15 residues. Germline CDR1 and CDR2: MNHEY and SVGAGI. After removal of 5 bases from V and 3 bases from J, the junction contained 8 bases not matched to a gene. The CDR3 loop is CASSPAGQGFYEQYF. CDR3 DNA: TGTGCCAGCAGTCCCGCCGGACAGGGGTTCTACGAGCAGTACTTC.

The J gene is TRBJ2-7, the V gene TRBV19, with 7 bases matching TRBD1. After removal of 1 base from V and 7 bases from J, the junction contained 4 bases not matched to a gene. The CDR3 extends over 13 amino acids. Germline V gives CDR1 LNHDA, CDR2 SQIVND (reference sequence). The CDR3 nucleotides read TGTGCCAGTAGTATAGTTGACAGGGCGGAGCAGTACTTC. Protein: CASSIVDRAEQYF.

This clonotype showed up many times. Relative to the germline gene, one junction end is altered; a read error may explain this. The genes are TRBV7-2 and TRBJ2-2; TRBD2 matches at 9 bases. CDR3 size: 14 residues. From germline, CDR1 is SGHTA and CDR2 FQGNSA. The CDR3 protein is CASSLGLATRELFF. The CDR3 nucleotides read TGTGCCAGCAGTTTGGGACTAGCCACCCGGGAGCTGTTTTTT.

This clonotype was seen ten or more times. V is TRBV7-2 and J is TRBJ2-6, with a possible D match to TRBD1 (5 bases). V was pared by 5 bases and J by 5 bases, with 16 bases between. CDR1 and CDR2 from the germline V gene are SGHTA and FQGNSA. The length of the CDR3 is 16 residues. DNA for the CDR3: TGTGCCAGCAGCCTAAACACAGGATCTTGGGCCAACGTCCTGACTTTC. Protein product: CASSLNTGSWANVLTF.

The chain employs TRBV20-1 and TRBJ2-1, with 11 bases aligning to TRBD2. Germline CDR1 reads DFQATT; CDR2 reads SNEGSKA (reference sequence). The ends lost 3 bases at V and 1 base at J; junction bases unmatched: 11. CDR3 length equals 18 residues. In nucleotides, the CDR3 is TGCAGTGCTAGGGTTGGTAGCGGGGGGGCGAGGTCCTACAATGAGCAGTTCTTC. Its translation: CSARVGSGGARSYNEQFF.

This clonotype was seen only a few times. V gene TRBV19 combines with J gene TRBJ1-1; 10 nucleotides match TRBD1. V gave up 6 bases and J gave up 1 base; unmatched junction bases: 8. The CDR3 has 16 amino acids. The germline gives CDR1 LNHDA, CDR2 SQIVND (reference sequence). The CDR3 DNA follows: TGTGCCAGTAGACACGGACAGGGGGTTGCGAACACTGAAGCTTTCTTT. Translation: CASRHGQGVANTEAFF. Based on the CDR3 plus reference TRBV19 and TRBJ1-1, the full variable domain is DGGITQSPKYLFRKEGQNVTLSCEQNLNHDAMYWYRQDPGQGLRLIYYSQIVNDFQKGDIAEGYSVSREKKESFPLTVTSAQKNPTAFYLCASRHGQGVANTEAFFGQGTRLTVV.

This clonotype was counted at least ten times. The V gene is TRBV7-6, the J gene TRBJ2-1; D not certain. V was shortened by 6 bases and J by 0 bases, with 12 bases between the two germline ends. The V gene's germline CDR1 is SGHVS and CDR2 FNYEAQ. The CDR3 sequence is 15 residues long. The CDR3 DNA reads TGTGCCAGCAGTTTTTCTGAGAGCTCCTACAATGAGCAGTTCTTC. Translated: CASSFSESSYNEQFF.

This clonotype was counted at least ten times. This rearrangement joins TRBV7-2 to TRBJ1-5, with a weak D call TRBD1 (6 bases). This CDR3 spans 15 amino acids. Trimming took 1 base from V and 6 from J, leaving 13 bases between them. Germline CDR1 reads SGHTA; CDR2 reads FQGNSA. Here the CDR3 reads CASSLGAGDGQPQHF. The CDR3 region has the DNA TGTGCCAGCAGCTTAGGGGCAGGGGACGGTCAGCCCCAGCATTTT.

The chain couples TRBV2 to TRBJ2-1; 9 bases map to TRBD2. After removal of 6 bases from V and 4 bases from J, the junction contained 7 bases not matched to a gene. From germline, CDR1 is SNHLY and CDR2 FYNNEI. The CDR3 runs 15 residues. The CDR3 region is CASSSLTSGYNEQFF. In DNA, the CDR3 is TGTGCCAGCAGCTCCCTGACTAGCGGATACAATGAGCAGTTCTTC.

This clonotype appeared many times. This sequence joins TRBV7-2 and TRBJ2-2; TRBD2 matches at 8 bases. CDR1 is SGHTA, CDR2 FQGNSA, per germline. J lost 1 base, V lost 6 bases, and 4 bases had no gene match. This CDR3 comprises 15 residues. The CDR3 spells CASRFSGENTGELFF. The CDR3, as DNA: TGTGCCAGCAGATTTAGCGGGGAGAACACCGGGGAGCTGTTTTTT.

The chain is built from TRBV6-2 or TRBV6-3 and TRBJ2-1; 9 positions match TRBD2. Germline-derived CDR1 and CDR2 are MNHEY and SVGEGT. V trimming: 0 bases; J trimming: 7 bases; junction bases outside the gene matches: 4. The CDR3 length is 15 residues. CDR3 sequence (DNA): TGTGCCAGCAGTTACTCGGGCGGGGGGGATAATGAGCAGTTCTTC. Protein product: CASSYSGGGDNEQFF.

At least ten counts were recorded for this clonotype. CDR3 region: CASSLARTGEQYF. The CDR3 nucleotides are TGTGCCAGCAGCTTAGCGAGGACGGGGGAGCAGTACTTC. The chain has TRBV7-2 and TRBJ2-7; D may be TRBD2 (5 bases). CDR3 length equals 13 residues. In germline, CDR1 is SGHTA, CDR2 FQGNSA. The V and J ends lost 0 bases and 7 bases respectively, with 10 bases between them.

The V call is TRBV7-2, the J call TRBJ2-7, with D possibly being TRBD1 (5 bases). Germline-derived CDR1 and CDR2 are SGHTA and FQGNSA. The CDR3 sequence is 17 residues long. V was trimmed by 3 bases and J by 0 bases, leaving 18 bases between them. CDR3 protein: CASSFSLAGPSSYEQYF. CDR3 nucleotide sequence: TGTGCCAGCAGCTTTTCCCTCGCAGGGCCGAGCTCCTACGAGCAGTACTTC.

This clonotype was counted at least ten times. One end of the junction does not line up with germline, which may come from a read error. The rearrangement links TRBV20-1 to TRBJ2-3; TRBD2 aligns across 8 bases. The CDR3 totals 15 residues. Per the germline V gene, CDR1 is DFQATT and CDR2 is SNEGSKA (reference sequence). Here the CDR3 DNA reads TGCAGCGCTAAGGACGGGAGGGCCTCCACAGATACGCAGTATTTT. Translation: CSAKDGRASTDTQYF.